This T cell receptor (beta chain) was obtained from a study of technical replicates of blood from several donors (dated by TCRdb to about 2017). Libraries were made using the immunoSEQ multiplex PCR assay. In its TCRdb copy, this immuneACCESS table keeps in-frame sequences only and misses some clones. Where compared with another copy, unresolved V genes explain less than half of these, and the others have no known cause. In all, the sample holds about 78,000 clones, and about 92% of those were seen once. The top ten clones comprise about 0.41% of the sample. Reading from cysteine to phenylalanine, the CDR3 counts 14 amino acids. Only the CDR3 DNA stays, 42 bases, in frame from base 1. According to the germline V gene, CDR1 reads SGHTA and CDR2 reads FQGNSA. Trimming costs V 5 bases and J 0 bases, and their ends lie 10 bases apart. This clone was observed once. Its antigen is not yet known. The record has no base qualities; no much larger clone is one base away.

Sequenced sample: T cells isolated from PBMCs. The chain uses TRBV7-2 and TRBJ1-1; TRBD1 could be the D gene, as 5 bases match. The TCR sequence derives from a human donor in good health. The DNA sequence follows: TGTGCCAGCAGCCCTGACAGATTGAACACTGAAGCTTTCTTT. Translated, it reads CASSPDRLNTEAFF.